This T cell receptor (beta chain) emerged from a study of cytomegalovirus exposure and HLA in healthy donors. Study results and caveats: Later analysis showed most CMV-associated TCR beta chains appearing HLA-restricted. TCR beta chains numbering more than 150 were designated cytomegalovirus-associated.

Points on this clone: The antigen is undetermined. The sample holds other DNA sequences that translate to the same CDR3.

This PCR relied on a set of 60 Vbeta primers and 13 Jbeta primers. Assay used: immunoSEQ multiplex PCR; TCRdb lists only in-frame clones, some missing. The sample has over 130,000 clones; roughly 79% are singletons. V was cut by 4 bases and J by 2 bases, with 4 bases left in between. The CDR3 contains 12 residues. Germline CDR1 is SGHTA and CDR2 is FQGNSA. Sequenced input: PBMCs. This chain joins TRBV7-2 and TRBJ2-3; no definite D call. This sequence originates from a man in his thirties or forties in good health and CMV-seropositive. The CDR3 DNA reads TGTGCCAGCAGCTCTTTCACAGATACGCAGTATTTT. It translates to CASSSFTDTQYF.